Described below is a single T cell receptor (beta chain) sequence and its context. The data are from a study of blood T cell repertoires in COVID-19. At the level of the study: From T cells, B-cell-depleted T cells, or PBMCs came the material, which was cDNA or gDNA.

V was trimmed by 9 bases and J by 7 bases, leaving 21 bases between them. Germline V lookup: CDR1 SNHLY, CDR2 FYNNEI. The CDR3 spans 15 residues. Sequencing was performed with immunoSEQ multiplex PCR; in TCRdb, only in-frame clones are kept and a portion is missing. There are roughly 330,000 clones in the sample; more than 70% occur only once, and 5.3% lies in the top ten. Sequenced: PBMCs or T cells enriched from blood (not recorded which). The clonotype was recovered from a woman aged 25 to 39 who had recovered from COVID-19. V gene TRBV2 combines with J gene TRBJ2-2; tentative D call: TRBD2 (6 bases). DNA for the CDR3: TGTGCCAGTCATTCTCGCGGGACCTACAACGGGGAGCTGTTTTTT. Amino acid sequence: CASHSRGTYNGELFF.